A selection of T cell receptor beta chains follows, all from one sample in a study of Graves' ophthalmopathy and Graves' hyperthyroidism. TCRdb processed the multiplex PCR reads anew with MiXCR; each CDR3 protein has one entry. The table includes about 660,000 distinct CDR3 sequences, 35% to 45% detected once. Source material: peripheral blood. These TCRs come from an adult man with Graves' ophthalmopathy. The conserved cysteine and the conserved F or W are not part of the CDR3 here.

j_call | v_call | cdr3_aa
TRBJ1-4 | TRBV30 | AWSVQGATNEKLF
TRBJ1-1 | TRBV20-1 | SAPPTTGDRTEAF
- | TRBV20-1 | SAHSRGHNEQF
TRBJ2-5 | TRBV5-4 | ASRKGLTSQETQY
TRBJ2-7 | TRBV6-2/TRBV6-3 | ASSFRSGTPFYEQY
TRBJ2-7 | TRBV3-1 | ASSHRTVVREQY
TRBJ1-4 | TRBV15 | ATSRTGEGEKLF
TRBJ1-6 | TRBV20-1 | SARERVESPLH
TRBJ2-7 | TRBV7-8 | ASSLGQGDHEQY
TRBJ2-6 | TRBV29-1 | STWDSGANVLT
TRBJ1-4 | TRBV20-1 | SAQPLGTDNEKLF
TRBJ2-5 | TRBV29-1 | SLAGLSKTQY
TRBJ2-2 | TRBV11-2 | ASVRGPGELF
TRBJ2-3 | TRBV24-1 | ASSTPWGQGSDTQY
TRBJ2-7 | TRBV2 | ASTPAAFPHEQY
TRBJ2-5 | TRBV7-3 | ASSRGLGPEETQY
TRBJ2-5 | TRBV13 | ASSQNQETQY
TRBJ2-5 | TRBV20-1 | SARRTLLETQY
TRBJ1-3 | TRBV7-2 | ASSLAGARGNTIY
TRBJ2-5 | TRBV10-3 | AISDSYQETQY
TRBJ2-7 | TRBV5-1 | ASSLAGDHYEQY
TRBJ2-2 | TRBV5-5 | AAGHRSPRGTRELF
TRBJ1-1 | TRBV6-2/TRBV6-3 | ASRRQGSSTEAF
TRBJ1-1 | TRBV2 | ATHRGFNTEAF
TRBJ2-7 | TRBV7-8 | ASTLGLVTHEQY
TRBJ2-7 | TRBV29-1 | SVGETGIRGTSAYEQY
TRBJ2-7 | TRBV15 | ATSLDRGYEQY
TRBJ2-5 | TRBV18 | ASSPNRGQQETQY
- | TRBV10-3 | AISGPTGAYNEQF
TRBJ1-5 | TRBV15 | ATSRDWGRTGDQPQH
TRBJ2-7 | TRBV10-3 | ASSTGFGGEQY
TRBJ1-1 | TRBV12-3/TRBV12-4 | ASSTDRVSTEAF
TRBJ1-1 | TRBV15 | ATSTKVTRDGEAF
TRBJ2-7 | TRBV7-9 | ASSLRGNRVYGQY
TRBJ2-2 | TRBV29-1 | SVEDWITGELF
TRBJ1-1 | TRBV5-8 | ASTPPGANTEAF
TRBJ1-4 | TRBV9 | ASSVEDSTMEKLF
TRBJ2-5 | TRBV4-1 | ASSQPDRQETQY
TRBJ2-7 | TRBV6-6 | ASRSGGDIYEQY
TRBJ2-6 | TRBV25-1 | ASSPFKGGGANVLT
TRBJ1-2 | TRBV10-3 | ASSYPEFRYT
TRBJ2-7 | TRBV24-1 | ATRPLQGSGGSYEQY
TRBJ1-2 | TRBV29-1 | RMQEIYGYT
TRBJ1-2 | TRBV20-1 | SAFGGGHTNYGYT
TRBJ2-5 | TRBV9 | ASSVDSVGETQY
TRBJ1-6 | TRBV7-9 | ASSLGGQSPLH
TRBJ2-2 | TRBV5-1 | ASSLSGTSDYGELF
TRBJ1-1 | TRBV2 | ASSLAWGGLNTEAF
TRBJ1-1 | TRBV10-3 | AIKGGAGVNTEAF